This T cell receptor beta chain was obtained from a study of blood T cell repertoires in COVID-19. Overall study: T cells, B-cell-depleted T cells, or PBMCs supplied cDNA or gDNA.

Clones were read by immunoSEQ multiplex PCR, and TCRdb kept only the in-frame ones, dropping some. The sample lists approximately 450,000 clones; over 75% were seen once. In its sample, this clone was seen once. The ends were cut back, 3 bases at V and 10 bases at J, with 12 bases in the middle. The germline V gene has CDR1 KGHSH and CDR2 LQKENI. The CDR3 is 12 residues long. This receptor was taken from a man aged 30 to 39 who had recovered from COVID-19. The chain employs TRBV18 and TRBJ1-1; possible D gene TRBD1, 5 bases. The sample comprised PBMCs or T cells enriched from blood (not recorded which). The CDR3: CASSPAVRGAFF. Here the CDR3 DNA reads TGTGCCAGCTCACCCGCGGTTAGGGGAGCTTTCTTT.